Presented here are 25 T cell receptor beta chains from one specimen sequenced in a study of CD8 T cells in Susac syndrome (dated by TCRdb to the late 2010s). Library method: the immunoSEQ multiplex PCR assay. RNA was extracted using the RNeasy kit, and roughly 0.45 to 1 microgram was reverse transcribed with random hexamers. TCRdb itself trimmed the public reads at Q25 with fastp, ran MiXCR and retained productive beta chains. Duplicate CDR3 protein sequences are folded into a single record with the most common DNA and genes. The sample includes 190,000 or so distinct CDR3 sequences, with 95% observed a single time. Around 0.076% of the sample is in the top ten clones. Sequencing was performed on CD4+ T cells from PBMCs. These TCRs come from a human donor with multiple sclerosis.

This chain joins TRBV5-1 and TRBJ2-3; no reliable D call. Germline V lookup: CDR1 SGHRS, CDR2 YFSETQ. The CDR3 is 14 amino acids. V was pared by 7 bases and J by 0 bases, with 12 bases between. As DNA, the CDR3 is TGCGCCAGCCGACAAGGTACTAGCACAGATACGCAGTATTTT. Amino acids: CASRQGTSTDTQYF.

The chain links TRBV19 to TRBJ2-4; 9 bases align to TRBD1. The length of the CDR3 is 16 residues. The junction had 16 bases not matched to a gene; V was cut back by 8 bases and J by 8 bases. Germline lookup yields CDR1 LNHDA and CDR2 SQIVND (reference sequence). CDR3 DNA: TGTGCCAGTTCCCGCCTTGGGGGACAGGGAGCGGACATTCAGTACTTC. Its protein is CASSRLGGQGADIQYF.

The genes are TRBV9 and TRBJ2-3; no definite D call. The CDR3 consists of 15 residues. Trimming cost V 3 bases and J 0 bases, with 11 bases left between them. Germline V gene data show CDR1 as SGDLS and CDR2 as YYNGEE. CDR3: CASSAAPLSTDTQYF. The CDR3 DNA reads TGTGCCAGCAGCGCCGCCCCACTTAGCACAGATACGCAGTATTTT.

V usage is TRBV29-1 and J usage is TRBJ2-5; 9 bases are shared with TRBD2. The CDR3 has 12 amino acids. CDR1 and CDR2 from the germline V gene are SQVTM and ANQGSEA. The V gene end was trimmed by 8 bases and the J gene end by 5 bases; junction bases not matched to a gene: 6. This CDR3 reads CSIVAGDETQYF. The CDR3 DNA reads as TGCAGCATAGTAGCGGGGGATGAGACCCAGTACTTC.

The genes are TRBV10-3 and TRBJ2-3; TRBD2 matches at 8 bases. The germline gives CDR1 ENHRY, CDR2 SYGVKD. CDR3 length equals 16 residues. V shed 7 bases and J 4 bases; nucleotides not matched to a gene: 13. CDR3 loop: CAITSEIGGVADTQYF. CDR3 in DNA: TGTGCCATCACCTCGGAGATCGGGGGGGTGGCAGATACGCAGTATTTT.

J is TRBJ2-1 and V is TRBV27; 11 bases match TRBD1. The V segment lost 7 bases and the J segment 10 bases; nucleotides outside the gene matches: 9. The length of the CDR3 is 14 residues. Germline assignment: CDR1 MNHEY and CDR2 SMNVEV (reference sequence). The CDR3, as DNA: TGTGCCAGCACTCCGGGACAGGGGGTCGGAGAGCAGTTCTTC. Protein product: CASTPGQGVGEQFF.

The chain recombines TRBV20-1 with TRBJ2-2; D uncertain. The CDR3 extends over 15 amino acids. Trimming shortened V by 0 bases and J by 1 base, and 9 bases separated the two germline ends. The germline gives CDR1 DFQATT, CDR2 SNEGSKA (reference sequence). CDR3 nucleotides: TGCAGTGCTAGAGATGCCGTGGAGAACACCGGGGAGCTGTTTTTT. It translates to CSARDAVENTGELFF.

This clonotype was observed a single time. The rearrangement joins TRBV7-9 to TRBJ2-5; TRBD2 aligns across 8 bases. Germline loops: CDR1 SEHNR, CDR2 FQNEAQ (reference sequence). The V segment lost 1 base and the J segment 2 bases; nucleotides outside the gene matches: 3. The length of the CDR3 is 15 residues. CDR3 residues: CASSLVAGLQETQYF. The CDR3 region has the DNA TGTGCCAGCAGCTTAGTAGCGGGGCTACAAGAGACCCAGTACTTC.

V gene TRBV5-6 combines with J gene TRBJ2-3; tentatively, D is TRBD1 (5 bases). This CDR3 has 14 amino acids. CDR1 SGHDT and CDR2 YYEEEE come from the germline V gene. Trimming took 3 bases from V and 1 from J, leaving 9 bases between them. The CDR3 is CASSWGAGTDTQYF. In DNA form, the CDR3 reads TGTGCCAGCAGCTGGGGCGCTGGCACAGATACGCAGTATTTT.

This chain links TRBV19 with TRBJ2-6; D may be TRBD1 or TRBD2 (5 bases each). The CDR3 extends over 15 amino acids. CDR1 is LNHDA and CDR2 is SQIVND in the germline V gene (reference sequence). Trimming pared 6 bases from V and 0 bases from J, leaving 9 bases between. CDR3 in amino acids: CASRKGSSGANVLTF. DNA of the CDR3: TGTGCCAGTAGAAAGGGGAGCTCTGGGGCCAACGTCCTGACTTTC.

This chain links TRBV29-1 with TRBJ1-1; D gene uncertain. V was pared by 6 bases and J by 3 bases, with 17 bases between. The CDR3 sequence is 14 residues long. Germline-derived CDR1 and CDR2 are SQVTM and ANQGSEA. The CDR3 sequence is CSVNTAYGDTEAFF. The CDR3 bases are TGCAGCGTCAATACGGCCTATGGGGACACTGAAGCTTTCTTT.

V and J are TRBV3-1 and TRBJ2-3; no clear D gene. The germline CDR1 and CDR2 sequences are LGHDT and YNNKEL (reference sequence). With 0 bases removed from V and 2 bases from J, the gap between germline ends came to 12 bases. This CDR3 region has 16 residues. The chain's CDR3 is CASSQDPRGITDTQYF. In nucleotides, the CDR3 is TGTGCCAGCAGCCAAGATCCGCGTGGGATCACAGATACGCAGTATTTT.

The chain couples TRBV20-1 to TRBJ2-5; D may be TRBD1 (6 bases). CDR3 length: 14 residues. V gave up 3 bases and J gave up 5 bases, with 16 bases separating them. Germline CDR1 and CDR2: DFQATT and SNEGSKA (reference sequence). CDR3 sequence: CSASSQGKSETQYF. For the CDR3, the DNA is TGCAGTGCTAGTAGTCAGGGGAAGTCCGAGACCCAGTACTTC.

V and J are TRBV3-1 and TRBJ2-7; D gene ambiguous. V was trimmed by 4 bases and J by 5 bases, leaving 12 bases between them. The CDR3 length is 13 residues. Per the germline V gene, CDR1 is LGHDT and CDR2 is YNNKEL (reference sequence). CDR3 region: CASSPILVHEQYV. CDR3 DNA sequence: TGTGCCAGCAGCCCCATACTGGTCCACGAGCAGTACGTC.

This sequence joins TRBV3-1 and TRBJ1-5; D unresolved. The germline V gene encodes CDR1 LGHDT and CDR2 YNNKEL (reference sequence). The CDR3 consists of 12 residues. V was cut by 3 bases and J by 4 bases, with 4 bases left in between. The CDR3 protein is CASSQQNQPQHF. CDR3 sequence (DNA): TGTGCCAGCAGCCAGCAGAATCAGCCCCAGCATTTT.

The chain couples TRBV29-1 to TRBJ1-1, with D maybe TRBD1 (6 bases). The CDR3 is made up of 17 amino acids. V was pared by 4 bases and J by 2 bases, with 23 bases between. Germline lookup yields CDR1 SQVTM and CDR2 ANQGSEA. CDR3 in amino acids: CSVGALLTGHSNTEAFF. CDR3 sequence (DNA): TGCAGCGTTGGAGCCCTTCTCACGGGACACTCAAACACTGAAGCTTTCTTT.

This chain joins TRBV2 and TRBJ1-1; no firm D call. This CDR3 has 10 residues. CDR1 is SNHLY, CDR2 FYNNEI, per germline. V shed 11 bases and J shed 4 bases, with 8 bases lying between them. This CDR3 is CAQSGTEAFF. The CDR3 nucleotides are TGTGCCCAAAGCGGCACTGAAGCTTTCTTT.

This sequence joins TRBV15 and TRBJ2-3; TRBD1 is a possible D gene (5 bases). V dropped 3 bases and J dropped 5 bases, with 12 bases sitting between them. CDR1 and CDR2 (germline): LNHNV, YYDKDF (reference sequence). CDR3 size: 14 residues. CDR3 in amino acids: CATSRTLTVDTQYF. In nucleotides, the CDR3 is TGTGCCACCAGCAGGACTTTGACAGTAGATACGCAGTATTTT.

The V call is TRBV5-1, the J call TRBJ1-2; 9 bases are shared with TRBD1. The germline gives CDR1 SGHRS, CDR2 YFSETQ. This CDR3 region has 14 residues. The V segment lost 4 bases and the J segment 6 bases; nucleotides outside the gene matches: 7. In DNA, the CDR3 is TGCGCCAGCAGCCCTACCCGGGACAGGGATGGCTACACCTTC. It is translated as CASSPTRDRDGYTF.

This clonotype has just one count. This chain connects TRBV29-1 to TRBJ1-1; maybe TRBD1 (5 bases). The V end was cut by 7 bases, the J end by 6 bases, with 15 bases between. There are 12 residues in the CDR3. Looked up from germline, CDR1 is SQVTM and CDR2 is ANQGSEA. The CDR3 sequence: CSAERGLAEAFF. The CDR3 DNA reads TGCAGCGCCGAAAGGGGCTTGGCTGAAGCTTTCTTT.

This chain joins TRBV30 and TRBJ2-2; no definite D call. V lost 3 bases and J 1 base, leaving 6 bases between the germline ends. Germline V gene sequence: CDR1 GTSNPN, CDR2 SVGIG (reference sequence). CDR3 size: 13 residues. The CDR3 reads CAWRQGNTGELFF. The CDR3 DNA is TGTGCCTGGAGACAAGGGAACACCGGGGAGCTGTTTTTT.

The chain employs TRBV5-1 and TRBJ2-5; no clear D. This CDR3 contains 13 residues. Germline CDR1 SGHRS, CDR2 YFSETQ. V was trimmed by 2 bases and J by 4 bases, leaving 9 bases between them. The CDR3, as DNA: TGCGCCAGCAGCTTAAGGCCAGCAGAGACCCAGTACTTC. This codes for CASSLRPAETQYF.

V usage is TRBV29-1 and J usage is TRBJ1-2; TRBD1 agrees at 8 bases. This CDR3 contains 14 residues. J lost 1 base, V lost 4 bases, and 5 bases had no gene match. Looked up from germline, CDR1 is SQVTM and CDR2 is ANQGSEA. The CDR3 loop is CSVGDRGVNYGYTF. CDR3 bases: TGCAGCGTTGGAGACAGGGGTGTTAACTATGGCTACACCTTC.

The CDR3 DNA sequence: TGTGCCAGCAGCTCCGCCGTCGCCGACAGGGCCATTGATACGCAGTATTTT. This sequence encodes CASSSAVADRAIDTQYF. This chain uses TRBV7-9 with TRBJ2-3, with 7 bases matching TRBD1. CDR1 is SEHNR, CDR2 FQNEAQ, per germline (reference sequence). The CDR3 runs 17 residues. The ends lost 4 bases at V and 6 bases at J; junction bases unmatched: 16.

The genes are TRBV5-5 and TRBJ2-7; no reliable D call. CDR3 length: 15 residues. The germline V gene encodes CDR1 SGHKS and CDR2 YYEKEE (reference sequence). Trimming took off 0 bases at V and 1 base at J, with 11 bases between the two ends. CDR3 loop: CASSLGPGRSYEQYV. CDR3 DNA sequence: TGTGCCAGCAGCTTGGGTCCGGGTAGGTCCTACGAGCAGTACGTC.